Here is one TCR beta chain with its context. Its antigen remains unidentified. The source of the sample is a study of graft-versus-host responses after intestinal transplantation. Background on the study: Each patient got anti-thymocyte globulin induction, then tacrolimus and steroids for about 3 years.

Findings and caveats of the study: The study associated peak circulating GvH clone levels with early post-transplant HvG declines.

This CDR3 contains 13 residues. V was clipped by 6 bases and J by 0 bases, with 9 bases between them. Looked up from germline, CDR1 is MNHNS and CDR2 is SASEGT. The table came from immunoSEQ multiplex PCR; TCRdb's copy has only in-frame clones and leaves some out. The sample has 90,000 to 120,000 clones; roughly 87% are singletons. This receptor was taken from a human donor who was the organ donor for an intestinal transplant. The chain recombines TRBV6-1 with TRBJ2-7; D ambiguous. This sample comprised unstimulated CD4+ T cells sorted from spleen or lymph node cells, obtained before transplant. The CDR3: CASSLTSSYEQYF. The CDR3 region has the DNA TGTGCCAGCAGCTTGACATCCTCCTACGAGCAGTACTTC.